The 24 T cell receptor beta chains presented below share a single source sample, sequenced in a study of T cell repertoires in cytomegalovirus infection. MiXCR, applied by TCRdb to the reads, yields one record per CDR3 protein. The sample gives under 95,000 distinct CDR3 sequences, under 4.5% of which show up once; about 20% is in the top ten. The sample taken for sequencing was PBMCs. All receptors come from a human donor in good health (CMV status not recorded). Some clones in this sample may be carry-over from other donors' samples.

This clonotype was observed at least ten times. The CDR3 DNA reads as TGTGCCAGCAGCTCAAGACAGGGCTCCGTCGAGCAGTACTTC. Its translation is CASSSRQGSVEQYF. This rearrangement joins TRBV7-2 to TRBJ2-7; TRBD1 matches at 7 bases. V lost 4 bases to trimming and J lost 6 bases; unmatched junction nucleotides: 9. This CDR3 spans 14 amino acids. CDR1 is SGHTA, CDR2 FQGNSA, per germline.

This clonotype has a count of ten or more. The chain couples TRBV7-2 to TRBJ2-3; D remains unclear. The germline V gene has CDR1 SGHTA and CDR2 FQGNSA. Deletions cut 5 bases from V and 1 base from J, with 4 bases between. This CDR3 region has 12 residues. DNA for the CDR3: TGTGCCAGCAGCCGGGGCACAGATACGCAGTATTTT. Translated, it gives CASSRGTDTQYF. The full variable domain, in which reference TRBV7-2 and TRBJ2-3 provide the parts outside the CDR3, is GAGVSQSPSNKVTEKGKDVELRCDPISGHTALYWYRQSLGQGLEFLIYFQGNSAPDKSGLPSDRFSAERTGGSVSTLTIQRTQQEDSAVYLCASSRGTDTQYFGPGTRLTVL.

The rearrangement links TRBV29-1 to TRBJ1-5; 7 nucleotides align to TRBD1. Per germline, CDR1 SQVTM and CDR2 ANQGSEA. V gave up 3 bases and J gave up 7 bases; unmatched junction bases: 6. The CDR3 is 13 residues long. CDR3 sequence (DNA): TGCAGCGTTGATGCAGGGGGAGGCCAGCCCCAGCATTTT. Translating gives CSVDAGGGQPQHF. The full variable domain, in which reference TRBV29-1 and TRBJ1-5 provide the parts outside the CDR3, is SAVISQKPSRDICQRGTSLTIQCQVDSQVTMMFWYRQQPGQSLTLIATANQGSEATYESGFVIDKFPISRPNLTFSTLTVSNMSPEDSSIYLCSVDAGGGQPQHFGDGTRLSIL.

This clonotype was counted at least ten times. The chain links TRBV7-2 to TRBJ2-7; D remains unclear. Trimming removed 1 base from V and 2 bases from J, with 6 bases in between. CDR1 and CDR2 (germline): SGHTA, FQGNSA. The CDR3 is 13 residues long. CDR3 coding DNA: TGTGCCAGCAGCTTAGTAGGCGCCTACGAGCAGTACTTC. Its protein is CASSLVGAYEQYF.

This clonotype was counted many times. J is TRBJ1-2 and V is TRBV18; no clear D. Trimming stripped 2 bases from V and 6 bases from J, with 19 bases between. Germline CDR1 is KGHSH and CDR2 is LQKENI. This CDR3 comprises 16 residues. CDR3 sequence: CASSPYTNDAPDGYTF. CDR3 coding DNA: TGTGCCAGCTCACCATACACGAATGACGCCCCGGATGGCTACACCTTC.

The chain employs TRBV12-3 or TRBV12-4 and TRBJ2-3, with 8 bases matching TRBD2. There are 14 residues in the CDR3. V lost 5 bases, J lost 6 bases, and 7 bases stayed unmatched. The CDR3 loop reads CASSRRGGPDTQYF. CDR3 bases: TGTGCCAGCAGTAGACGGGGGGGCCCGGATACGCAGTATTTT.

The sample holds many counts of this clonotype. CDR3 nucleotide sequence: TGTGCCAGCAGCAGGATCTCAGGGGGCCAAGGCGAGCAGTACTTC. As protein: CASSRISGGQGEQYF. The gene calls are TRBV5-3 and TRBJ2-7; 8 nucleotides agree with TRBD1. TRBV5-3 is an ORF, and what it does is uncertain. The CDR3 extends over 15 amino acids. J was trimmed by 6 bases and V by 8 bases; bases with no gene match: 16.

This chain joins TRBV20-1 and TRBJ2-3; no definite D call. The CDR3 totals 15 residues. CDR1 DFQATT and CDR2 SNEGSKA come from the germline V gene (reference sequence). V shed 1 base and J shed 1 base, with 12 bases lying between them. Here the CDR3 reads CSARVLALGTDTQYF. CDR3 sequence (DNA): TGCAGTGCTAGAGTGCTTGCCCTCGGCACAGATACGCAGTATTTT.

This clonotype was seen repeatedly, ten times or more. V usage is TRBV7-8 and J usage is TRBJ1-5; 10 bases line up with TRBD1. The germline gives CDR1 SGHVS, CDR2 FQNEAQ. This CDR3 region has 18 residues. Losses at the gene ends were 0 bases for V and 0 bases for J; bases not matched to a gene: 5. As DNA, the CDR3 is TGTGCCAGCAGCTTAGCGGGACAGGGGATTAATAGCAATCAGCCCCAGCATTTT. This translates into CASSLAGQGINSNQPQHF.

This clonotype showed up just a few times. The CDR3 DNA reads TGTGCCAGCAGCCGTCCGGGCAGCTTCGGCTACACCTTC. It specifies CASSRPGSFGYTF. This chain joins TRBV7-2 and TRBJ1-2, with unresolved D. Germline V gene sequence: CDR1 SGHTA, CDR2 FQGNSA. The CDR3 covers 13 residues. Trimming removed 5 bases from V and 8 bases from J, with 15 bases in between.

This clonotype was counted many times. The chain uses TRBV4-2 and TRBJ1-5; D call uncertain. The germline CDR1 and CDR2 sequences are LGHNA and YNFKEQ. The V end lost 5 bases, the J end lost 1 base, and 12 bases lay between the germline ends. The CDR3 is made up of 15 amino acids. The CDR3 coding sequence is TGTGCCAGCAGCTACGAGCATGGAAGCAATCAGCCCCAGCATTTT. Translation: CASSYEHGSNQPQHF.

This clonotype has a count of ten or more. The rearrangement joins TRBV7-2 to TRBJ1-2, with D unresolved. Germline assignment: CDR1 SGHTA and CDR2 FQGNSA. The V end lost 6 bases, the J end lost 3 bases, and 11 bases lay between the germline ends. This CDR3 comprises 13 residues. CDR3 loop: CASSRVVDYGYTF. DNA of the CDR3: TGTGCCAGCAGTAGGGTCGTGGACTATGGCTACACCTTC.

This clonotype was detected ten times or more. This sequence joins TRBV7-8 and TRBJ1-5; 7 bases map to TRBD1. Germline loops: CDR1 SGHVS, CDR2 FQNEAQ. The CDR3 runs to 16 residues. The J segment lost 7 bases and the V segment lost 5 bases, leaving 14 bases of the junction unmatched. CDR3 coding DNA: TGTGCCAGCAGCCTGGATAGGGGGCAGGGAAGGCAGCCCCAGCATTTT. Residues: CASSLDRGQGRQPQHF.

As for this clonotype: This clone may be a read error of a much larger clone one base away. The chain uses TRBV14 and TRBJ1-4; D unclear. The length of the CDR3 is 15 residues. The germline V gene has CDR1 SGHDN and CDR2 FVKESK. The CDR3 sequence: CASSKECRRTEKLFF. DNA for the CDR3: TGTGCCAGCAGCAAAGAATGCCGACGCACCGAAAAACTGTTTTTT.

This clonotype was observed at least ten times. This chain connects TRBV7-2 to TRBJ1-1; a weak D match, TRBD1 (6 bases). Trimming removed 3 bases at V and 2 bases at J, with 16 bases between. This CDR3 is 16 amino acids long. CDR1 and CDR2 from the germline V gene are SGHTA and FQGNSA. The CDR3 nucleotides are TGTGCCAGCAGCTTGGTATTCGGGACAATTAACACTGAAGCTTTCTTT. As protein: CASSLVFGTINTEAFF.

This clonotype was picked up many times. The chain joins TRBV7-2 to TRBJ1-2, with 7 bases that match TRBD1. Trimming took 4 bases from V and 5 from J; bases not matched to a gene: 4. CDR3 length equals 13 residues. Germline V gives CDR1 SGHTA, CDR2 FQGNSA. The chain's CDR3 is CASSSTGIYGYTF. The DNA for the CDR3 is TGTGCCAGCAGCTCGACAGGGATATATGGCTACACCTTC. The full variable domain, its missing parts supplied by reference TRBV7-2 and TRBJ1-2, is GAGVSQSPSNKVTEKGKDVELRCDPISGHTALYWYRQSLGQGLEFLIYFQGNSAPDKSGLPSDRFSAERTGGSVSTLTIQRTQQEDSAVYLCASSSTGIYGYTFGSGTRLTVV.

The sample holds many counts of this clonotype. The rearrangement uses TRBV7-8 and TRBJ2-2; a weak D match, TRBD2 (5 bases). The V end was cut by 7 bases, the J end by 5 bases, with 11 bases between. CDR1 and CDR2 from the germline V gene are SGHVS and FQNEAQ. The CDR3 extends over 13 amino acids. The CDR3, as DNA: TGTGCCAGCACCGGACTTAGGACCGGGGAGCTGTTTTTT. This codes for CASTGLRTGELFF.

This clonotype appeared many times. This chain connects TRBV7-8 to TRBJ2-5; TRBD1 matches at 8 bases. The CDR3 extends over 19 amino acids. V trimming: 4 bases; J trimming: 3 bases; junction bases outside the gene matches: 19. Germline V gene lookup returns CDR1 SGHVS and CDR2 FQNEAQ. The CDR3 DNA sequence: TGTGCCAGCAGCTCCCGCACTGGACAGGGTCGGACACCGGAAGAGACCCAGTACTTC. Translating gives CASSSRTGQGRTPEETQYF.

This clonotype was counted many times. The V and J genes are TRBV19 and TRBJ2-1; TRBD1 agrees at 9 bases. Unmatched junction bases numbered 7, after V lost 7 bases and J lost 15 bases. There are 11 residues in the CDR3. Germline V gene sequence: CDR1 LNHDA, CDR2 SQIVND (reference sequence). The CDR3 DNA follows: TGTGCCAGTATCGGAGGGACAGGGTCGTTCTTC. Translated: CASIGGTGSFF.

The chain carries TRBV5-5 and TRBJ1-1; TRBD1 matches 7 bases. There are 16 residues in the CDR3. The V gene's germline CDR1 is SGHKS and CDR2 YYEKEE (reference sequence). Unmatched junction bases numbered 11, after V lost 0 bases and J lost 6 bases. CDR3 coding DNA: TGTGCCAGCAGCTTGGATGTTAGAGGGGGCGCTTCTGAAGCTTTCTTT. Translating it yields CASSLDVRGGASEAFF.

This clonotype has ten or more counts. The chain combines TRBV7-2 with TRBJ1-2; D is undetermined. Trimming took 4 bases from V and 8 from J, leaving 14 bases between them. CDR3 size: 13 residues. The germline CDR1 and CDR2 sequences are SGHTA and FQGNSA. In DNA form, the CDR3 reads TGTGCCAGCAGCTCATCTCCCGGGAGAGGCTACACCTTC. Translated: CASSSSPGRGYTF. Looking up the rest from reference TRBV7-2 and TRBJ1-2 gives the full variable domain: GAGVSQSPSNKVTEKGKDVELRCDPISGHTALYWYRQSLGQGLEFLIYFQGNSAPDKSGLPSDRFSAERTGGSVSTLTIQRTQQEDSAVYLCASSSSPGRGYTFGSGTRLTVV.

Many counts were recorded for this clonotype. The chain links TRBV7-8 to TRBJ1-1; unclear D gene. The germline CDR1 and CDR2 sequences are SGHVS and FQNEAQ. This CDR3 has 12 residues. The V end was cut by 3 bases, the J end by 6 bases, with 8 bases between. The DNA for the CDR3 is TGTGCCAGCAGCTTTCCCCAGTCTGAAGCTTTCTTT. It codes for CASSFPQSEAFF.

This clonotype was recorded at least ten times. The chain employs TRBV7-8 and TRBJ1-1; no clear D. Trimming cost V 0 bases and J 0 bases, with 2 bases left between them. CDR1 and CDR2 from the germline V gene are SGHVS and FQNEAQ. The CDR3 length is 13 residues. CDR3 nucleotides: TGTGCCAGCAGCTTAGCGCTGAACACTGAAGCTTTCTTT. It yields the protein CASSLALNTEAFF.

This clonotype has just a few counts. The genes are TRBV4-3 and TRBJ2-3; 7 bases are a match to TRBD2. With V trimmed by 0 bases and J by 9 bases, 9 bases remained unmatched. Germline CDR1 and CDR2: LGHNA and YSLEER. This CDR3 is 15 amino acids long. The CDR3 region has the DNA TGCGCCAGCAGCCAAGATGCTAGCGGCAAATACACGCAGTATTTT. Translating it yields CASSQDASGKYTQYF.